This is a list of T cell receptor beta chains from one sample in a study of T cell repertoires in cytomegalovirus infection. These TCRs' antigens remain unknown. Via MiXCR, TCRdb re-called the reads, giving one row per CDR3 protein. The repertoire holds around 900,000 distinct CDR3 sequences, with roughly a third as singletons. The material was cultured CD8+ T cells from PBMCs, obtained from culture after CMV antigen stimulation. The origin of the receptors is a human donor in good health (CMV status not recorded). Some clones in this sample may be carry-over from other donors' samples. Both conserved end residues are part of each CDR3. Fields, in order: V gene, clone size, J gene, D gene, CDR3 DNA, CDR3 protein. The D gene is left open where the match is weak. The size entry is marked missing in some rows and otherwise reads once, few, many or a size class.

>TRBV27|.|TRBJ1-3|.
TGTGCCAGCAGTCAGCGGGCCCACTCTGGAAACACCATATATTTT
CASSQRAHSGNTIYF
>TRBV6-5|.|TRBJ2-7|.
TGTGCCAGCAGTGGACGGCAGGGCTTCTCCTACGAGCAGTACTTC
CASSGRQGFSYEQYF
>TRBV27|few|TRBJ1-1|TRBD1
TGTGCCAGCAGCTGGGGGACAGGGGGTTCCGCTGAAGCTTTCTTT
CASSWGTGGSAEAFF
>TRBV2|.|TRBJ1-2|.
TGTGCCAGCAGTAGAGTTAACTATGGCTACACCTTC
CASSRVNYGYTF
>TRBV6-5|.|TRBJ1-5|TRBD1
TGTGCCAGCAGCTACGACAGGGCTGAGCAGCCCCAGCATTTT
CASSYDRAEQPQHF
>TRBV2|once|TRBJ2-5|.
TGTGCCAGGAGTGGTCGTGACAGGCAAGAGACCCAGTACTTC
CARSGRDRQETQYF
>TRBV7-9|.|TRBJ1-1|.
TGTGCCAGCAGCTTAGGAGACAGTCTCCGAAATGAAGCTTTCTTT
CASSLGDSLRNEAFF
>TRBV7-9|.|TRBJ2-7|TRBD1
TGTGCCAGCAGCCCGGACAGGGGGCGAGAGCAGTACTTC
CASSPDRGREQYF
>TRBV10-3|.|TRBJ1-6|.
TGTGCCATCAGTGAGTCAGGGCGGACGAGCTCCTATAATTCACCCCTCCACTTT
CAISESGRTSSYNSPLHF
>TRBV7-9|.|TRBJ1-1|TRBD1
TGTGCCAGCAGCGCCACCGGGACAGTAATTGAAGCTTTCTTT
CASSATGTVIEAFF
>TRBV19|.|TRBJ2-1|.
TGTGCCAGTAGATCCGAAGGGTTCTCCTACAATGAGCAGTTCTTC
CASRSEGFSYNEQFF
>TRBV2|.|TRBJ2-1|TRBD2
TGTGCCAACAGGGGCCCGACTAGCGGGGGGGACAATGAGCAGTTCTTC
CANRGPTSGGDNEQFF
>TRBV7-9|.|TRBJ2-5|.
TGTGCCACCCAAGCAGGGTATCTCGAGACCCAGTACTTC
CATQAGYLETQYF
>TRBV12-3/TRBV12-4|few|TRBJ2-1|.
TGTGCCAGCAGTTTAGTAAAGCGTGTTGGGGATGAGCAGTTCTTC
CASSLVKRVGDEQFF
>TRBV6-5|few|TRBJ2-3|.
TGTGCCAGCAGTTACCAGGGGCTAGATACGCAGTATTTT
CASSYQGLDTQYF
>TRBV27|.|TRBJ1-1|.
TGTGCCAGCAGTGTTTTGGGGGGGGCTAAAAACACTGAAGCTTTCTTT
CASSVLGGAKNTEAFF
>TRBV4-2|few|TRBJ2-2|.
TGTGCCAGCAGCCAAGTAGGCCAAAACACCGGGGAGCTGTTTTTT
CASSQVGQNTGELFF
>TRBV27|few|TRBJ1-6|.
TGTGCCAGCAGTTTAGCCGGAGCAGGCGAGAAATATAATTCACCCCTCCACTTT
CASSLAGAGEKYNSPLHF
>TRBV6-2/TRBV6-3|few|TRBJ2-5|TRBD2
TGTGCCAGCAGTTGGACTAGCGGGGAAGAGACCCAGTACTTC
CASSWTSGEETQYF
>TRBV29-1|.|TRBJ1-2|.
TGCAGCCTTCGGGGCGGCAACTATGGCTACACCTTC
CSLRGGNYGYTF
>TRBV6-1|few|TRBJ1-4|TRBD1
TGTGCCAGCGGGACAGATAATGAAAAACTGTTTTTT
CASGTDNEKLFF
>TRBV2|.|TRBJ2-1|TRBD1
TGTGCCAGCAGTGGGGGGGCCCGACAGGGGGCGCGGAGTGGGCAGTTCTTC
CASSGGARQGARSGQFF
>TRBV7-6|.|TRBJ2-3|.
TGTGCCAGCAGCGCCTACAAATCCCCCATGGATACGCAGTATTTT
CASSAYKSPMDTQYF
>TRBV2|.|TRBJ1-3|.
TGTGCCAGCATGGGGGGGAGAAACACCATATATTTT
CASMGGRNTIYF